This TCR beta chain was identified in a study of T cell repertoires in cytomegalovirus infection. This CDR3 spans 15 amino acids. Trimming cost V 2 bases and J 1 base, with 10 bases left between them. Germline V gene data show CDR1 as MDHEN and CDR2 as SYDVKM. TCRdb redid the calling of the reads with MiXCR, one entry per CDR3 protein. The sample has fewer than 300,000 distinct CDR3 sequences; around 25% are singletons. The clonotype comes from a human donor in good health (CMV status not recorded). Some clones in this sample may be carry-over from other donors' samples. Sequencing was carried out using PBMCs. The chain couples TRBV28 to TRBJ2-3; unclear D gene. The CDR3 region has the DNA TGTGCCAGCAGTTTAGTGAATATAGGCACAGATACGCAGTATTTT. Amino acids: CASSLVNIGTDTQYF.